The clone carrying this T cell receptor beta chain occurred many times. The CDR3 covers 15 residues. Germline V gene data show CDR1 as SGHRS and CDR2 as YFSETQ. With V trimmed by 4 bases and J by 1 base, 5 bases remained unmatched. Prior to thyroid surgery, none of the patients had received any treatment. TCRdb reprocessed the PCR reads using MiXCR. The sample consists of tens of thousands of clones, 9.5% to 15% of them appearing once. The data are from a study of metastatic and nonmetastatic thyroid tumors. Overall study context: Across blood and tumor or nodule tissue, repertoires from malignant and benign thyroid patients were compared with one another.

The source is a female donor with papillary thyroid cancer or a benign thyroid nodule (not recorded which). Some clones in this sample may be carry-over from other donors' samples. The chain recombines TRBV5-1 with TRBJ1-1, with 9 bases identical to TRBD1. Input material: blood. The CDR3 DNA follows: TGCGCCAGCAGCAAGACGGGACAGGGGAACACTGAAGCTTTCTTT. Translating gives CASSKTGQGNTEAFF.